A single sample is the source of the 10 T cell receptor beta chains below, sequenced in a study of blood T cell repertoires in COVID-19. Assay: immunoSEQ multiplex PCR; the TCRdb copy retains only in-frame clones and omits some. Here the sample spans about 180,000 clones, roughly 85% being singletons. Sequenced: PBMCs or T cells enriched from blood (not recorded which). All receptors come from a man aged 60 to 69 who had recovered from COVID-19.

About this clone itself: Distinct nucleotide sequences in the sample also encode this CDR3. This chain connects TRBV5-1 to TRBJ2-1; 9 nucleotides align to TRBD1. The V gene's germline CDR1 is SGHRS and CDR2 YFSETQ. The CDR3 extends over 15 amino acids. J lost 1 base, V lost 4 bases, and 3 bases had no gene match. This CDR3 is CASSRDRVSYNEQFF. In DNA form, the CDR3 reads TGCGCCAGCAGCCGGGACAGGGTTTCCTACAATGAGCAGTTCTTC.

CDR3 sequence reads: CATSRPTGQGRGYTF. The CDR3, as DNA: TGTGCCACCAGCAGACCGACGGGACAGGGTCGTGGCTACACCTTC. V is TRBV15 and J is TRBJ1-2, with 9 bases matching TRBD1. V gave up 2 bases and J gave up 7 bases; unmatched junction bases: 8. The germline V gene encodes CDR1 LNHNV and CDR2 YYDKDF (reference sequence). The CDR3 has 15 amino acids.

V gene TRBV27 combines with J gene TRBJ2-2; 9 bases match TRBD1. The CDR3 runs to 14 residues. With 5 bases clipped from V and 5 bases from J, the junction kept 3 bases outside the gene matches. CDR1 and CDR2 (germline): MNHEY, SMNVEV (reference sequence). The CDR3 sequence is CASSQQGATGELFF. The CDR3 DNA follows: TGTGCCAGCAGTCAACAGGGGGCGACCGGGGAGCTGTTTTTT.

This sequence joins TRBV5-1 and TRBJ2-5; 7 bases agree with TRBD1. J lost 4 bases, V lost 0 bases, and 6 bases had no gene match. The length of the CDR3 is 15 residues. Germline CDR1 SGHRS, CDR2 YFSETQ. The CDR3 loop is CASSLVGGSGETQYF. The CDR3 DNA sequence: TGCGCCAGCAGCTTGGTAGGGGGCTCCGGAGAGACCCAGTACTTC.

The chain has TRBV11-3 and TRBJ2-7, with 9 bases fitting TRBD1. Looked up from germline, CDR1 is SGHNT and CDR2 is YENEEA. This CDR3 contains 13 residues. V was clipped by 7 bases and J by 2 bases; unmatched bases: 3. The CDR3 region has the DNA TGTGCCAGCATCGGGACAGGGACCTACGAGCAGTACTTC. Translating it yields CASIGTGTYEQYF.

This clone appeared a single time. The chain is built from TRBV28 and TRBJ2-1; 7 nucleotides align to TRBD1. The ends lost 3 bases at V and 0 bases at J; junction bases unmatched: 2. CDR1 and CDR2 from the germline V gene are MDHEN and SYDVKM. The CDR3 runs to 15 residues. CDR3 nucleotides: TGTGCCAGCAGTTTGGCAGGGGGCTCCTACAATGAGCAGTTCTTC. It is translated as CASSLAGGSYNEQFF.

The J gene is TRBJ1-1, the V gene TRBV18; TRBD1 agrees at 8 bases. CDR1 and CDR2 (germline): KGHSH, LQKENI. The CDR3 has 16 residues. Germline trimming cut 1 base from V and 2 bases from J; bases unmatched to any gene: 6. CDR3 sequence: CASSPRQGARNTEAFF. Here the CDR3 DNA reads TGTGCCAGCTCACCACGGCAGGGGGCGCGTAACACTGAAGCTTTCTTT. The whole variable domain, remainder taken from reference TRBV18 and TRBJ1-1, is NAGVMQNPRHLVRRRGQEARLRCSPMKGHSHVYWYRQLPEEGLKFMVYLQKENIIDESGMPKERFSAEFPKEGPSILRIQQVVRGDSAAYFCASSPRQGARNTEAFFGQGTRLTVV.

The chain is built from TRBV9 and TRBJ2-5, with 11 nucleotides matching TRBD1. CDR3 length equals 16 residues. Germline lookup yields CDR1 SGDLS and CDR2 YYNGEE. The J segment lost 4 bases and the V segment lost 4 bases, leaving 9 bases of the junction unmatched. As DNA, the CDR3 is TGTGCCAGCAGCCCCCGGAGGGGGACAGGGGGAGAGACCCAGTACTTC. Protein product: CASSPRRGTGGETQYF.

J is TRBJ1-1 and V is TRBV7-9; tentative D call: TRBD1 (6 bases). The CDR3 runs to 14 residues. Germline V gene sequence: CDR1 SEHNR, CDR2 FQNEAQ (reference sequence). V shed 1 base and J shed 5 bases, with 11 bases lying between them. CDR3 region: CASSLVGGRTEAFF. CDR3 DNA: TGTGCCAGCAGCTTAGTGGGGGGGCGAACTGAAGCTTTCTTT.

This clone was detected many times. The V call is TRBV6-6, the J call TRBJ2-5; 9 bases agree with TRBD2. Germline V gives CDR1 MNHNY, CDR2 SVGAGI (reference sequence). This CDR3 spans 16 amino acids. V was pared by 4 bases and J by 5 bases, with 11 bases of the junction left unmatched. The CDR3: CASSLASGALGETQYF. CDR3 coding DNA: TGTGCCAGCAGTTTGGCTAGCGGGGCCCTCGGGGAGACCCAGTACTTC.